The rows below give T cell receptor beta chains drawn from one sample of a study of memory CD4+ T cells and cytomegalovirus serostatus. TCRdb's table, derived via immunoSEQ multiplex PCR, lists solely in-frame clones and lacks some. This table has more than 45,000 clones, around 78% appearing once. Specimen: memory CD4+ T cells from blood. These receptor sequences come from an adult in good health and CMV-seronegative. The CDR3 runs from the conserved cysteine through the conserved F or W. Fields, in order: D gene, J gene, clone size, V gene, CDR3 DNA, CDR3 protein. D genes are given only for firm matches. Some rows mark clone size as missing; the rest say once, few, many or name a class of expanded clone.

>TRBD1|TRBJ1-2|-|TRBV5-6
TGTGCCAGCAGGGGACAGGGGGCGGCTAACTATGGCTACACCTTC
CASRGQGAANYGYTF
>-|TRBJ2-5|-|TRBV20-1
TGCAGTGGGACAGTACAAGAGACCCAGTACTTC
CSGTVQETQYF
>TRBD1|TRBJ2-5|-|TRBV11-2
TGTGCCAGCAGCTTAGCGACAGGGGCAGAGACCCAGTACTTC
CASSLATGAETQYF
>TRBD1|TRBJ1-2|-|TRBV2
TGTGCCAGCAGACCTCGGACAGGGGGCGGTGGCTACACCTTC
CASRPRTGGGGYTF
>TRBD1|TRBJ1-1|few|TRBV5-4
TGTGCCAGCAGCAAACCGGGACAGGTGAACACTGAAGCTTTCTTT
CASSKPGQVNTEAFF
>TRBD2|TRBJ2-5|once|TRBV6-1
TGTGCCAGCAGCGAACGAGGACTAGAAACGGGACGGTACCAAGAGACCCAGTACTTC
CASSERGLETGRYQETQYF
>TRBD2|TRBJ2-3|-|TRBV2
TGTGCCAGCGGGAGGGGAGGTAGTAGCGGGGCTAGCACAGATACGCAGTATTTT
CASGRGGSSGASTDTQYF
>TRBD2|TRBJ2-5|-|TRBV5-1
TGCGCCAGCAGCTTGGGGGTTAGCGGGAATCAAGAGACCCAGTACTTC
CASSLGVSGNQETQYF
>-|TRBJ1-2|many|TRBV5-6
TGTGCCAGCAGCTTGGCGGCGGCGGGGGGCTACACCTTC
CASSLAAAGGYTF
>TRBD2|TRBJ2-1|-|TRBV7-6
TGTGCCAGCAGCTTAGCTTGGACTAGCAGCGATGAGCAGTTCTTC
CASSLAWTSSDEQFF
>TRBD2|TRBJ2-1|-|TRBV7-6
TGTGCCAGCAGCTTAGAACTAGCGGGGGGGGTCTACAATGAGCAGTTCTTC
CASSLELAGGVYNEQFF
>-|TRBJ1-2|-|TRBV6-1
TGTGCCAGCAGTGACAGCAAGGCGGGGGGCTACACCTTC
CASSDSKAGGYTF
>-|TRBJ2-3|-|TRBV5-1
TGCGCCAGCAGCTTAGGAGATAGCACAGATACGCAGTATTTT
CASSLGDSTDTQYF
>TRBD1|TRBJ1-2|-|TRBV5-1
TGCGCCAGCAGCTTGCAGGGGACAGGCTATGGCTACACCTTC
CASSLQGTGYGYTF
>-|TRBJ1-2|-|TRBV29-1
TGCAGCGTTGAGGTCAGGAACGGCTATGGCTACACCTTC
CSVEVRNGYGYTF
>TRBD1|TRBJ1-1|-|TRBV7-9
TGTGCCAGCAGCTTCGGACAGGGTCCGTGGACTGAAGCTTTCTTT
CASSFGQGPWTEAFF
>TRBD1|TRBJ2-7|few|TRBV5-1
TGCGCCAGCAGCCTCAGGGGGTACGAGCAGTACTTC
CASSLRGYEQYF
>-|TRBJ1-1|once|TRBV5-1
TGCGCCAGCAGCTTTAGCCAAGAGAACACTGAAGCTTTCTTT
CASSFSQENTEAFF
>TRBD1|TRBJ1-1|once|TRBV6-1
TGTGCCAGCAGTGAAGGGTGGGAGGGGGCAAAGACTGAAGCTTTCTTT
CASSEGWEGAKTEAFF
>TRBD1|TRBJ2-7|-|TRBV9
TGTGCCAGCAGCCTATCGACAGGGAGCGAGCAGTACTTC
CASSLSTGSEQYF
>-|TRBJ2-3|medium-sized|TRBV29-1
TGCAGCGTTGAAGACAACGTTTATATCCGGTATTTT
CSVEDNVYIRYF
>TRBD1|TRBJ1-6|-|TRBV18
TGTGCCAGCTCACCAACGACAGGGGCGAATTCACCCCTCCACTTT
CASSPTTGANSPLHF
>-|TRBJ1-2|-|TRBV14
TGTGCCAGCAGCCAAGATGCGGGACACCCGCGCGGCTACACCTTC
CASSQDAGHPRGYTF
>-|TRBJ1-1|-|TRBV5-1
TGCGCCAGCAGCTTGGACACAGGTAGGGGAACTGAAGCTTTCTTT
CASSLDTGRGTEAFF
>-|TRBJ1-2|-|TRBV6-6
TGTGCCAGCACCAAGACCGAGCCTAACTATGGCTACACCTTC
CASTKTEPNYGYTF
>-|TRBJ1-5|-|TRBV5-4
TGTGCCAGCAGCCGGGACTGGAATCAGCCCCAGCATTTT
CASSRDWNQPQHF
>-|TRBJ2-5|-|TRBV2
TGTGCCAGCAGGCAAGAGACCCAGTACTTC
CASRQETQYF
>-|TRBJ2-6|-|TRBV28
TGTGCCAGCAGCGCCGGGGGCGCTGGGGCCAACGTCCTGACTTTC
CASSAGGAGANVLTF
>-|TRBJ2-3|-|TRBV5-1
TGCGCCAGCAGCTTGGTTCTAAAGGCGGGGGATACGCAGTATTTT
CASSLVLKAGDTQYF
>-|TRBJ2-7|-|TRBV4-1
TGCGCCAGCAGCCAAGGGCGACCGGGGAGGTCCTACGAGCAGTACTTC
CASSQGRPGRSYEQYF
>TRBD2|TRBJ2-3|-|TRBV25-1
TGTGCCAGCAGTCCCCCCCTATTAGCGGGGGGCGGGGGTACGCAGTATTTT
CASSPPLLAGGGGTQYF
>TRBD2|TRBJ2-2|-|TRBV5-4
TGTGCCAGCAGCTTTTACAGGGGACTAGCGGGTTCCGGGGAGCTGTTTTTT
CASSFYRGLAGSGELFF
>-|TRBJ2-6|-|TRBV28
TGTGCCAGCAGTAGGGGGGGGGCCCTCTCTGGGGCCAACGTCCTGACTTTC
CASSRGGALSGANVLTF
>-|TRBJ2-5|-|TRBV7-2
TGTGCCAGCAGCTTAGATGGGGGGTTGAAGACCCAGTACTTC
CASSLDGGLKTQYF
>TRBD1|TRBJ2-1|-|TRBV13
TGTGCCAGCAGCCGCGACAGGGGGAGCTACAATGAGCAGTTCTTC
CASSRDRGSYNEQFF
>-|TRBJ2-1|once|TRBV5-5
TGTGCCAGCAACCCTCCCGGAGGAAGGAGCTCCTACAATGAGCAGTTCTTC
CASNPPGGRSSYNEQFF
>TRBD2|TRBJ2-1|-|TRBV5-6
TGTGCCAGCAGCACCTTAGCGGGGGACCGATACAATGAGCAGTTCTTC
CASSTLAGDRYNEQFF
>-|TRBJ1-3|-|TRBV5-1
TGCGCCAGCAGCTTGGGTTGGGGTTCCTCTGGAAACACCATATATTTT
CASSLGWGSSGNTIYF
>-|TRBJ2-7|-|TRBV11-2
TGTGCCAGCAGCTTAGAATCAGTTCCCTCCTACGAGCAGTACTTC
CASSLESVPSYEQYF
>-|TRBJ1-2|-|TRBV18
TGTGCCAGCTCACCGGAACTTCCAGGGAGCTATGGCTACACCTTC
CASSPELPGSYGYTF
>TRBD1|TRBJ1-1|few|TRBV19
TGTGCCAGTAGTACCCTGTGGACAGGGGTAACTGAAGCTTTCTTT
CASSTLWTGVTEAFF
>-|TRBJ1-1|-|TRBV2
TGTGCCAGCAGTGGCGGGCGGACTGAAGCTTTCTTT
CASSGGRTEAFF
>TRBD2|TRBJ2-2|-|TRBV9
TGTGCCAGCAGCCTCCAGAGTAGCGGGGTGAACGGGGAGCTGTTTTTT
CASSLQSSGVNGELFF
>-|TRBJ1-4|-|TRBV6-4
TGTGCCAAAACGGGGACGGGAACTAATGAAAAACTGTTTTTT
CAKTGTGTNEKLFF
>TRBD1|TRBJ2-5|-|TRBV6-6
TGTGCCAGCAGCCTGACAGGGGCCCCCCAAGAGACCCAGTACTTC
CASSLTGAPQETQYF
>-|TRBJ2-4|-|TRBV10-3
TGTGCCATCAGTGACGAGGGGATGTCGAAAATGGGCATTCAGTACTTC
CAISDEGMSKMGIQYF
>-|TRBJ2-2|-|TRBV7-9
TGTGCCAGCAGCAAAGACAGCTTAACGAACACCGGGGAGCTGTTTTTT
CASSKDSLTNTGELFF
>TRBD1|TRBJ1-1|once|TRBV7-9
TGTGCCAGCAGCTTACAAGGGGGGACAGGGATGAACACTGAAGCTTTCTTT
CASSLQGGTGMNTEAFF
>TRBD1|TRBJ2-7|-|TRBV2
TGTGCCAGCACCCCTGGGGGGACAGGGGGAAGCGAGCAGTACTTC
CASTPGGTGGSEQYF
>TRBD2|TRBJ2-5|once|TRBV5-4
TGTGCCAGCAGCTCAGGCACTAGCGGGTTCCAAGAGACCCAGTACTTC
CASSSGTSGFQETQYF
>-|TRBJ2-4|-|TRBV5-6
TGTGCCAGCAGCCCCGGGATTGAGAGGGGAAACATTCAGTACTTC
CASSPGIERGNIQYF
>-|TRBJ2-7|-|TRBV28
TGTGCCAGCAGTTTACCGGACCCAAGCTACGAGCAGTACTTC
CASSLPDPSYEQYF
>TRBD1|TRBJ2-5|once|TRBV19
TGTGCCAGTAGTGTTGGGACAGGACAAGAGACCCAGTACTTC
CASSVGTGQETQYF
>-|TRBJ2-1|once|TRBV18
TGTGCCAGCTCACCACCGACTAGATCGAATGAGCAGTTCTTC
CASSPPTRSNEQFF
>-|TRBJ2-3|-|TRBV7-6
TGTGCCAGCAGCTCCCTGGGGTTGGTGACAGATACGCAGTATTTT
CASSSLGLVTDTQYF